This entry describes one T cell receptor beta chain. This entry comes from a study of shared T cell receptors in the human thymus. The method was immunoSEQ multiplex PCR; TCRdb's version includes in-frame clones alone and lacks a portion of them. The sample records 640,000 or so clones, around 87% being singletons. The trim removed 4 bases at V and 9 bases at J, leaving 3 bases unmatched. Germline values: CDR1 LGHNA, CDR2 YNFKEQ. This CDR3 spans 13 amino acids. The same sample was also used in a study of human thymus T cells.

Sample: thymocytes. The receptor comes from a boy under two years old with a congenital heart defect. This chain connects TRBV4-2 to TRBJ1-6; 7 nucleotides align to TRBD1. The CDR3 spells CASSPQGGSPLHF. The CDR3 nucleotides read TGTGCCAGCAGCCCGCAGGGGGGTTCACCCCTCCACTTT.